These T cell receptor beta chains were read from a single sample in a study of spatial heterogeneity in lung cancer. TCRdb independently ran MiXCR on the 5' RACE reads; one entry per CDR3 protein. The table shows tens of thousands of distinct CDR3 sequences, with approximately 5.8% occurring only once. Specimen: PBMCs, collected at surgery. The receptors stem from a male donor with early-stage non-small cell lung cancer. CDR3s include the opening cysteine and the closing phenylalanine or tryptophan. Each record gives: J gene, D gene, V gene, clone size, CDR3 DNA, CDR3 protein. D genes are given only for firm matches. Part of the rows lack a size; the others show once, few, many or a class for expanded clones.

j_gene: TRBJ2-2; d_gene: TRBD2; v_gene: TRBV15; abundance: few; CDR3nt: TGTGCCACCAGCAGGGGACTAACGAACACCGGGGAGCTGTTTTTT; CDR3aa: CATSRGLTNTGELFF
j_gene: TRBJ2-7; d_gene: TRBD2; v_gene: TRBV6-6; abundance: many; CDR3nt: TGTGCCAGCAGTACTAGCGGGAGGACTAGCTCCTACGAGCAGTACTTC; CDR3aa: CASSTSGRTSSYEQYF
j_gene: TRBJ1-5; d_gene: .; v_gene: TRBV5-1; abundance: .; CDR3nt: TGCGCCAGCAGCTTGGAAAGCAATCAGCCCCAGCATTTT; CDR3aa: CASSLESNQPQHF
j_gene: TRBJ2-7; d_gene: TRBD1; v_gene: TRBV12-3/TRBV12-4; abundance: many; CDR3nt: TGTGCCAGCAGACGACAGGGGGCACACTACGAGCAGTACTTC; CDR3aa: CASRRQGAHYEQYF
j_gene: TRBJ2-1; d_gene: .; v_gene: TRBV23-1; abundance: many; CDR3nt: TGCGCCAGCAGTCAATGTAGGAATCTGGAGCAGTTCTTC; CDR3aa: CASSQCRNLEQFF
j_gene: TRBJ1-5; d_gene: .; v_gene: TRBV6-5; abundance: many; CDR3nt: TGTGCCAGCAGTCTCGATATTCCGCAGGGGAATCAGCCCCAGCATTTT; CDR3aa: CASSLDIPQGNQPQHF
j_gene: TRBJ2-2; d_gene: .; v_gene: TRBV9; abundance: few; CDR3nt: TGTGCCAGCAGCGTGATTGGGGGCTCCACCGGGGAGCTGTTTTTT; CDR3aa: CASSVIGGSTGELFF
j_gene: TRBJ1-6; d_gene: .; v_gene: TRBV28; abundance: many; CDR3nt: TGTGCCAGCAGTTCGGAAGTTAGGAATTACTCACCCCTCCACTTT; CDR3aa: CASSSEVRNYSPLHF
j_gene: TRBJ2-1; d_gene: TRBD2; v_gene: TRBV18; abundance: many; CDR3nt: TGTGCCAGCTCCCCAAGCGGGGGGGCCTACAATGAGCAGTTCTTC; CDR3aa: CASSPSGGAYNEQFF
j_gene: TRBJ2-5; d_gene: .; v_gene: TRBV5-4; abundance: many; CDR3nt: TGTGCCAGCAGTCATCGGCACGGCCAAGAGACCCAGTACTTC; CDR3aa: CASSHRHGQETQYF
j_gene: TRBJ1-6; d_gene: .; v_gene: TRBV28; abundance: few; CDR3nt: TGTGCCAGTTCTGACGCGAATAATTCACCCCTCCACTTT; CDR3aa: CASSDANNSPLHF
j_gene: TRBJ2-3; d_gene: .; v_gene: TRBV19; abundance: many; CDR3nt: TGTGCCAGTAGTATTACACTCTCGGATACGCAGTATTTT; CDR3aa: CASSITLSDTQYF
j_gene: TRBJ2-7; d_gene: TRBD2; v_gene: TRBV5-1; abundance: many; CDR3nt: TGCGCCAGCAGCTTAAGTCGGGGGGATAGCGGGAACTACGAGCAGTACTTC; CDR3aa: CASSLSRGDSGNYEQYF
j_gene: TRBJ2-2; d_gene: .; v_gene: TRBV5-1; abundance: few; CDR3nt: TGCGCCAGCAGCCTAACGAACACCGGGGAGCTGTTTTTT; CDR3aa: CASSLTNTGELFF
j_gene: TRBJ2-5; d_gene: TRBD1; v_gene: TRBV5-1; abundance: many; CDR3nt: TGCGCCAGCAGCCCGGGACAGGGGGCTGGGACCCAGTACTTC; CDR3aa: CASSPGQGAGTQYF
j_gene: TRBJ1-1; d_gene: .; v_gene: TRBV18; abundance: many; CDR3nt: TGTGCCAGCTCACCGCTCGGAGGTTCTGAAGCTTTCTTT; CDR3aa: CASSPLGGSEAFF
j_gene: TRBJ1-1; d_gene: .; v_gene: TRBV7-6; abundance: few; CDR3nt: TGTGCCAGCAGCTTAGCGAACGCCCCGGGCACTGAAGCTTTCTTT; CDR3aa: CASSLANAPGTEAFF
j_gene: TRBJ2-1; d_gene: .; v_gene: TRBV30; abundance: .; CDR3nt: TGTGCCTGGACCCGGGGGAACAATGAGCAGTTCTTC; CDR3aa: CAWTRGNNEQFF
j_gene: TRBJ2-6; d_gene: TRBD1; v_gene: TRBV30; abundance: .; CDR3nt: TGTGCCTGGAGTGCAGGGACAGAAAGCTCTGGGGCCAACGTCCTGACTTTC; CDR3aa: CAWSAGTESSGANVLTF
j_gene: TRBJ2-7; d_gene: .; v_gene: TRBV28; abundance: .; CDR3nt: TGTGCCAGCAGTTTAGGGGAGAAGAGGTCCTACGAGCAGTACTTC; CDR3aa: CASSLGEKRSYEQYF
j_gene: TRBJ2-4; d_gene: .; v_gene: TRBV6-6; abundance: many; CDR3nt: TGTGCCAGCGGGGCAAATCAGTACTTC; CDR3aa: CASGANQYF
j_gene: TRBJ2-7; d_gene: .; v_gene: TRBV7-8; abundance: many; CDR3nt: TGTGCCAGCAGCTTAGACGGGACTGTGGGCGAGCAGTACTTC; CDR3aa: CASSLDGTVGEQYF
j_gene: TRBJ1-6; d_gene: .; v_gene: TRBV5-1; abundance: many; CDR3nt: TGCGCCAGCAGCTTAGGATCCCCTTGGTCACCCCTCCACTTT; CDR3aa: CASSLGSPWSPLHF
j_gene: TRBJ2-5; d_gene: .; v_gene: TRBV5-1; abundance: many; CDR3nt: TGCGCCAGCAGCTTGTACCAAGAGACCCAGTACTTC; CDR3aa: CASSLYQETQYF
j_gene: TRBJ1-2; d_gene: .; v_gene: TRBV19; abundance: many; CDR3nt: TGTGCCAGTACCCTATACGAGGGAGGGGGCTATGGCTACACCTTC; CDR3aa: CASTLYEGGGYGYTF
j_gene: TRBJ2-7; d_gene: TRBD1; v_gene: TRBV28; abundance: .; CDR3nt: TGTGCCAGCAGAGTTGCGGGACAGGGGGCTTCCGAGCAGTACTTC; CDR3aa: CASRVAGQGASEQYF
j_gene: TRBJ1-3; d_gene: .; v_gene: TRBV5-1; abundance: .; CDR3nt: TGCGCCAGCAACCAGGGCTCTGGAAACACCATATATTTT; CDR3aa: CASNQGSGNTIYF
j_gene: TRBJ2-2; d_gene: TRBD1; v_gene: TRBV19; abundance: .; CDR3nt: TGTGCCACGAATCCGGACAGGGGGCTCGGGGAGCTGTTTTTT; CDR3aa: CATNPDRGLGELFF
j_gene: TRBJ1-6; d_gene: .; v_gene: TRBV7-2; abundance: many; CDR3nt: TGTGCCAGCAGCTTAGGAGGGACTCACCGGGGAGATTCACCCCTCCACTTT; CDR3aa: CASSLGGTHRGDSPLHF
j_gene: TRBJ2-3; d_gene: TRBD1; v_gene: TRBV28; abundance: many; CDR3nt: TGTGCCAGCAGTCCATTGGCCCCGGGACAGGGGGCGGTTACGCAGTATTTT; CDR3aa: CASSPLAPGQGAVTQYF
j_gene: TRBJ2-7; d_gene: TRBD2; v_gene: TRBV27; abundance: many; CDR3nt: TGTGCCAGCAGTTTAGGGCTAGCGGGAGTAGGCTCCTACGAGCAGTACTTC; CDR3aa: CASSLGLAGVGSYEQYF
j_gene: TRBJ2-1; d_gene: TRBD2; v_gene: TRBV20-1; abundance: many; CDR3nt: TGCAGTGCTGACCCCCTAGCGGGAGGTAGGAATGAGCAGTTCTTC; CDR3aa: CSADPLAGGRNEQFF
j_gene: TRBJ2-5; d_gene: .; v_gene: TRBV12-3/TRBV12-4; abundance: many; CDR3nt: TGTGCCAGCACCCAGGGGTCGGGGGCCCAGTACTTC; CDR3aa: CASTQGSGAQYF
j_gene: TRBJ2-3; d_gene: .; v_gene: TRBV28; abundance: .; CDR3nt: TGTGCCAGCTATAAAGGGATGGGTACGCAGTATTTT; CDR3aa: CASYKGMGTQYF
j_gene: TRBJ2-7; d_gene: .; v_gene: TRBV7-8; abundance: many; CDR3nt: TGTGCCAGCAGCTTAGATAGTATTTTGGGGTCGGGGGCCTACGAGCAGTACTTC; CDR3aa: CASSLDSILGSGAYEQYF
j_gene: TRBJ2-7; d_gene: TRBD2; v_gene: TRBV20-1; abundance: .; CDR3nt: TGCAGTGCGATGAATCCAAGCGGGGGGGCCCCCGAGCAGTACTTC; CDR3aa: CSAMNPSGGAPEQYF
j_gene: TRBJ2-7; d_gene: TRBD2; v_gene: TRBV18; abundance: many; CDR3nt: TGTGCCAGCTCACGAACTAGCGGGGGGGCCTACGAGCAGTACTTC; CDR3aa: CASSRTSGGAYEQYF
j_gene: TRBJ2-3; d_gene: .; v_gene: TRBV7-9; abundance: .; CDR3nt: TGTGCCAGCAGCTTAAGAACAGGGACAGATACGCAGTATTTT; CDR3aa: CASSLRTGTDTQYF
j_gene: TRBJ2-7; d_gene: .; v_gene: TRBV11-2; abundance: many; CDR3nt: TGTGCCAGCAGCTTAGTGGTCTTGTACGAGCAGTACTTC; CDR3aa: CASSLVVLYEQYF
j_gene: TRBJ2-4; d_gene: .; v_gene: TRBV6-8; abundance: few; CDR3nt: TGTGCCCGCCGACAGGAGCCCCTAGCCAAAAACATTCAGTACTTC; CDR3aa: CARRQEPLAKNIQYF
j_gene: TRBJ2-5; d_gene: .; v_gene: TRBV12-3/TRBV12-4; abundance: many; CDR3nt: TGTGCCAGCAGTTCCTACGGCGAGGAGACCCAGTACTTC; CDR3aa: CASSSYGEETQYF
j_gene: TRBJ2-3; d_gene: TRBD1; v_gene: TRBV28; abundance: .; CDR3nt: TGTGCCAGCAGTTTAATTGGAACAGGGGGCCCAGATACGCAGTATTTT; CDR3aa: CASSLIGTGGPDTQYF
j_gene: TRBJ2-1; d_gene: .; v_gene: TRBV3-1; abundance: many; CDR3nt: TGTGCCAGCAGCACAACCGCAAATGAGCAGTTCTTC; CDR3aa: CASSTTANEQFF
j_gene: TRBJ2-3; d_gene: .; v_gene: TRBV6-5; abundance: .; CDR3nt: TGTGCCAGCAGTTACCGGAGCCACACAGATACGCAGTATTTT; CDR3aa: CASSYRSHTDTQYF